This T cell receptor (beta chain) was profiled in a study of identical twins. The study's findings and limits: Out-of-frame sharing of TCR alpha in monozygotic twins was underestimated by models.

TCRdb analysed the 5' RACE reads with MiXCR anew, one entry per CDR3 protein. The sample gives under 300,000 distinct CDR3 sequences, 12% of which show up once; around 4% is in the top ten. As concerns this clonotype: Its cognate antigen is unknown.

Trimming removed 3 bases from V and 2 bases from J; junction bases left unmatched: 13. CDR3 size: 17 residues. Germline-derived CDR1 and CDR2 are DFQATT and SNEGSKA (reference sequence). The same sample was also used in a study of yellow fever vaccine responses in identical twins.

J is TRBJ2-5 and V is TRBV20-1, with TRBD2 matching over 9 bases. The receptor was derived from a woman aged 18-29 years in good health. Input material: memory (CD45RO+) T cells sorted from blood. The CDR3 protein is CSASPFDSGGVQETQYF. CDR3 nucleotide sequence: TGCAGTGCTAGCCCCTTCGATAGCGGGGGAGTTCAAGAGACCCAGTACTTC.